These 5 T cell receptor beta chains originate from one sample sequenced in a study of a mutant IDH1 vaccine in newly diagnosed glioma. Indicated time point: week 47, end of study. Every vaccine dose comprised 300 ug of mutant IDH1 20-mer peptide plus topical imiquimod. Their antigens remain unidentified. Libraries were prepared by immunoSEQ multiplex PCR; TCRdb keeps only in-frame clonotypes and omits some of them. The table shows around 94,000 clones, with about nine tenths occurring only once. Material: PBMCs, obtained from a glioma patient whose treatment included an IDH1 peptide vaccine. The receptors come from a woman aged 45-65 years with glioma.

V gene TRBV7-8 combines with J gene TRBJ1-6; weak D call: TRBD1 (5 bases). The CDR3 has 15 amino acids. Germline V gives CDR1 SGHVS, CDR2 FQNEAQ. V was shortened by 5 bases and J by 4 bases, with 12 bases between the two germline ends. DNA of the CDR3: TGTGCCAGCAGCCCCCGGCAGGGATATAATTCACCCCTCCACTTT. Protein sequence: CASSPRQGYNSPLHF.

CDR3 loop: CASSPGVASWEDTQYF. CDR3 DNA sequence: TGTGCCAGCAGCCCGGGGGTGGCTAGTTGGGAAGATACGCAGTATTTT. This sequence joins TRBV2 and TRBJ2-3; a possible D gene is TRBD2 (6 bases). CDR3 size: 16 residues. CDR1 is SNHLY, CDR2 FYNNEI, per germline. V lost 6 bases, J lost 5 bases, and 21 bases lay in between.

This rearrangement joins TRBV7-2 to TRBJ2-5; 8 bases are a match to TRBD1. Germline assignment: CDR1 SGHTA and CDR2 FQGNSA. CDR3 length: 15 residues. V dropped 4 bases and J dropped 1; count of bases not matched to a gene: 5. The CDR3 nucleotides read TGTGCCAGCAGCTGGAGGACAGGGCTCCAAGAGACCCAGTACTTC. This translates into CASSWRTGLQETQYF.

The chain links TRBV7-2 to TRBJ2-7; no definite D call. CDR1 and CDR2 from the germline V gene are SGHTA and FQGNSA. The CDR3 spans 13 residues. Trimming took 2 bases from V and 0 from J, leaving 5 bases between them. The DNA of the CDR3 is TGTGCCAGCAGCTTAAATCCCTCCTACGAGCAGTACTTC. This gives the protein CASSLNPSYEQYF.

The chain is built from TRBV11-2 and TRBJ2-3, with TRBD1 identical over 8 bases. The CDR3 sequence is 17 residues long. V dropped 0 bases and J dropped 5; count of bases not matched to a gene: 10. Looked up from germline, CDR1 is SGHAT and CDR2 is FQNNGV. CDR3 sequence: CASSLEIGRGRRDTQYF. CDR3 coding DNA: TGTGCCAGCAGCTTAGAGATTGGCAGGGGGCGTCGAGATACGCAGTATTTT.